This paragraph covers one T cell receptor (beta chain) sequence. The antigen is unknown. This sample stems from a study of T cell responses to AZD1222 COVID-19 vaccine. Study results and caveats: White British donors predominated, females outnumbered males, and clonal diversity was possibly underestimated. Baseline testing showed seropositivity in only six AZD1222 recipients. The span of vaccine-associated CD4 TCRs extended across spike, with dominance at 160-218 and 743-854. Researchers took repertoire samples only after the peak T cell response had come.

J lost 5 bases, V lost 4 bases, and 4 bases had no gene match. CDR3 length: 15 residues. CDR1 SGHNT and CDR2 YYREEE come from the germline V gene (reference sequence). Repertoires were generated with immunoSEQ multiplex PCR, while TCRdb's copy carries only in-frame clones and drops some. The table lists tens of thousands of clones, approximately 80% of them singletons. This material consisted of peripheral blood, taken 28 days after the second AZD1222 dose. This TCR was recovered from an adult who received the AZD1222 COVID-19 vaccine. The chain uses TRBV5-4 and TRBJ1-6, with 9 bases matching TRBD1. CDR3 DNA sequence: TGTGCCAGCAGCCGGGGACAGGGAAATAATTCACCCCTCCACTTT. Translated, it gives CASSRGQGNNSPLHF.